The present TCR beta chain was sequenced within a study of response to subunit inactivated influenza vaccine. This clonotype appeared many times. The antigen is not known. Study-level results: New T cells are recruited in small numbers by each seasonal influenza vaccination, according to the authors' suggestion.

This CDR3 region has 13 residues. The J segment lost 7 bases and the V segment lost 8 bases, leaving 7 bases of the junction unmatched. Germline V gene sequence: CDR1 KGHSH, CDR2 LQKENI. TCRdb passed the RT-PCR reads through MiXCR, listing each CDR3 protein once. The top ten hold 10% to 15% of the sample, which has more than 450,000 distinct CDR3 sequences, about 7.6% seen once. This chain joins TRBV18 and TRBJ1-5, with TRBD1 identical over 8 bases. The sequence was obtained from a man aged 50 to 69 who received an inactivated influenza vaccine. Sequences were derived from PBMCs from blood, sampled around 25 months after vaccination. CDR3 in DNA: TGTGCCAGCAGCCCAGGGGGCGGCCAGCCCCAGCATTTT. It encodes CASSPGGGQPQHF.